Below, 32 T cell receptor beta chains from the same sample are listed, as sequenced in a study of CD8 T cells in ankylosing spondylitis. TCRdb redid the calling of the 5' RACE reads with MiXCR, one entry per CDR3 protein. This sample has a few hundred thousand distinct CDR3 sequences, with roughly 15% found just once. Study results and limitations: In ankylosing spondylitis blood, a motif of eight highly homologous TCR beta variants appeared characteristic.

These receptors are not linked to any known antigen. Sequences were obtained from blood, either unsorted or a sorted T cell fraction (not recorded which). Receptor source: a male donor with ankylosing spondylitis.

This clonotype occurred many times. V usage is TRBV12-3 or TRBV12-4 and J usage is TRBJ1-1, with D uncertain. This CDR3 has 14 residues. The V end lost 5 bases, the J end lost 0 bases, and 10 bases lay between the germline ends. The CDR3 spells CASSPVGLNTEAFF. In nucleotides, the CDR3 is TGTGCCAGCAGTCCCGTAGGGCTGAACACTGAAGCTTTCTTT.

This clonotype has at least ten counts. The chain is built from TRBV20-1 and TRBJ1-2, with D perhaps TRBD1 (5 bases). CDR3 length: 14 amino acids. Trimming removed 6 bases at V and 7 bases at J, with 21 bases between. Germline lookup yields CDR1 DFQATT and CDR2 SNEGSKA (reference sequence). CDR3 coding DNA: TGCAGTGCCACAAATCAGGGAAGTGACGGTGGCTACACCTTC. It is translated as CSATNQGSDGGYTF.

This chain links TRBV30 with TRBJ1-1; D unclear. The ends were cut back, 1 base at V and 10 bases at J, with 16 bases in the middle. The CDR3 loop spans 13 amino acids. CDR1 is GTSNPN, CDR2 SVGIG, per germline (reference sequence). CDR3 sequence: CAWSEGGAPGAFF. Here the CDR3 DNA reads TGTGCCTGGAGTGAGGGCGGAGCCCCGGGAGCTTTCTTT.

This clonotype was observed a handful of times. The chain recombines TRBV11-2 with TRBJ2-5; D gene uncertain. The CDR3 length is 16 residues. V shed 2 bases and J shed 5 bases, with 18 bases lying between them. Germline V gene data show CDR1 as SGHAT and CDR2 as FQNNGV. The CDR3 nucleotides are TGTGCCAGCAGCTTAACCTTGCTCGGAGCCCGGGAGACCCAGTACTTC. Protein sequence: CASSLTLLGARETQYF.

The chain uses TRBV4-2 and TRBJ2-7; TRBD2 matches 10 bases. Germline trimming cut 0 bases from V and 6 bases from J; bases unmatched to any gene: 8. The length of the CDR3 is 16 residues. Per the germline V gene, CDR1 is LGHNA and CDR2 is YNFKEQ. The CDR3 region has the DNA TGTGCCAGCAGCCAAGAGGCTAGCGGGAGCCAAGGCGAGCAGTACTTC. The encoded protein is CASSQEASGSQGEQYF.

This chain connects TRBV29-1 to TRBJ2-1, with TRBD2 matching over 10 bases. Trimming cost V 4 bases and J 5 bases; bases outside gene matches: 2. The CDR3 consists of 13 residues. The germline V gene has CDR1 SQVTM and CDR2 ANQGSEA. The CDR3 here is CSVASGGHNEQFF. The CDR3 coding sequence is TGCAGCGTTGCTAGCGGGGGCCACAATGAGCAGTTCTTC.

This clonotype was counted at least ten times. CDR3: CASSSRQGTYHEQYF. The CDR3, as DNA: TGTGCCAGCAGCTCCAGACAGGGGACCTACCACGAGCAGTACTTC. The rearrangement uses TRBV6-2 or TRBV6-3 and TRBJ2-7; 8 bases map to TRBD1. This CDR3 contains 15 residues. From germline, CDR1 is MNHEY and CDR2 SVGEGT. After removal of 6 bases from V and 5 bases from J, the junction contained 12 bases not matched to a gene.

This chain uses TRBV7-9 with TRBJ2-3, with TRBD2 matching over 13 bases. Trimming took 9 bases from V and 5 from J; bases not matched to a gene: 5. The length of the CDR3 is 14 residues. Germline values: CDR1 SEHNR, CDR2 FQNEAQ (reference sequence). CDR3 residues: CASRLAGGVDTQYF. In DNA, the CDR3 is TGTGCCAGTCGACTAGCGGGGGGTGTAGATACGCAGTATTTT. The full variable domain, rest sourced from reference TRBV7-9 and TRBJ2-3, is DTGVSQNPRHKITKRGQNVTFRCDPISEHNRLYWYRQTLGQGPEFLTYFQNEAQLEKSRLLSDRFSAERPKGSFSTLEIQRTEQGDSAMYLCASRLAGGVDTQYFGPGTRLTVL.

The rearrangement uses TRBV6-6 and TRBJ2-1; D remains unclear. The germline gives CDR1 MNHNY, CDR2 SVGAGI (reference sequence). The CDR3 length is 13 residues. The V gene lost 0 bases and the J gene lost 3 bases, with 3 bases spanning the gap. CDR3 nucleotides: TGTGCCAGCAGTTACTCCCTCTACAATGAGCAGTTCTTC. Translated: CASSYSLYNEQFF.

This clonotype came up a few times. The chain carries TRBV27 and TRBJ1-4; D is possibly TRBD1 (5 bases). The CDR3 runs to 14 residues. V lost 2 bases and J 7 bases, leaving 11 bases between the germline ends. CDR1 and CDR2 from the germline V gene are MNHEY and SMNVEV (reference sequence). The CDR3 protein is CASSLQGSGEKLFF. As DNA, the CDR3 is TGTGCCAGCAGTTTACAGGGAAGCGGTGAAAAACTGTTTTTT. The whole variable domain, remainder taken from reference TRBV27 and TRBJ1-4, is EAQVTQNPRYLITVTGKKLTVTCSQNMNHEYMSWYRQDPGLGLRQIYYSMNVEVTDKGDVPEGYKVSRKEKRNFPLILESPSPNQTSLYFCASSLQGSGEKLFFGSGTQLSVL.

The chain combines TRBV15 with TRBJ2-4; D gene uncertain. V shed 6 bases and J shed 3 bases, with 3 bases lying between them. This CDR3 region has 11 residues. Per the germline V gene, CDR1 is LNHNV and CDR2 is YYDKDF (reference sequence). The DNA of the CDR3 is TGTGCCACCAGAGTCAAAAACATTCAGTACTTC. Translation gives CATRVKNIQYF.

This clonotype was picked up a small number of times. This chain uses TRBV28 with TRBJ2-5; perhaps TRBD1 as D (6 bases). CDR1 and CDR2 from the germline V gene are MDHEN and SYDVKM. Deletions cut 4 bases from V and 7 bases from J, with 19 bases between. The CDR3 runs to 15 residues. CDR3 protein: CASSSMAGVTGTQYF. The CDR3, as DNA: TGTGCCAGCAGTTCAATGGCAGGGGTGACGGGGACCCAGTACTTC.

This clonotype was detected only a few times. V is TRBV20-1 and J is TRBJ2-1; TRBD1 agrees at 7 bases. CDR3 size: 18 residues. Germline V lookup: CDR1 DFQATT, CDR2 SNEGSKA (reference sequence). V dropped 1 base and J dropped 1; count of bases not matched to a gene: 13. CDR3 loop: CSARGLADDRVSYNEQFF. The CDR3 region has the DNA TGCAGTGCTAGAGGTTTGGCCGATGACAGGGTATCCTACAATGAGCAGTTCTTC.

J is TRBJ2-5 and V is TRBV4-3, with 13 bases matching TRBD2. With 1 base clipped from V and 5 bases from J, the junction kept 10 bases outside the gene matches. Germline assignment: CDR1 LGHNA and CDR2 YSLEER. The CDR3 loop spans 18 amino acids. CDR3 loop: CASSQVLAGGPRKETQYF. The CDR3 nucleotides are TGCGCCAGCAGCCAAGTACTAGCGGGAGGGCCGAGAAAGGAGACCCAGTACTTC.

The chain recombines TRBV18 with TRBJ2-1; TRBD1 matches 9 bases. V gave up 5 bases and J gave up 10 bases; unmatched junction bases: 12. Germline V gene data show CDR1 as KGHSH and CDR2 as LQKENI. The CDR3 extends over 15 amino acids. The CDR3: CASSESGQGSGEQFF. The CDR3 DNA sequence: TGTGCCAGCTCAGAATCGGGACAGGGATCGGGGGAGCAGTTCTTC.

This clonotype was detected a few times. CDR3 amino acids: CATSRGTSGYEQYF. The CDR3 DNA reads TGTGCCACCAGCAGGGGGACTAGCGGCTACGAGCAGTACTTC. V usage is TRBV15 and J usage is TRBJ2-7; 11 nucleotides agree with TRBD2. Germline V gene lookup returns CDR1 LNHNV and CDR2 YYDKDF (reference sequence). With V trimmed by 3 bases and J by 3 bases, 1 base remained unmatched. This CDR3 region has 14 residues.

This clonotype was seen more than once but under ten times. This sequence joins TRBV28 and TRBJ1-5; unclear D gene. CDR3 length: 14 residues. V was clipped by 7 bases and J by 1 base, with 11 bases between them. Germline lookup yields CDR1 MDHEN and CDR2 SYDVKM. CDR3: CASTGYTSNQPQHF. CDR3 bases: TGTGCCAGCACCGGATATACCAGCAATCAGCCCCAGCATTTT.

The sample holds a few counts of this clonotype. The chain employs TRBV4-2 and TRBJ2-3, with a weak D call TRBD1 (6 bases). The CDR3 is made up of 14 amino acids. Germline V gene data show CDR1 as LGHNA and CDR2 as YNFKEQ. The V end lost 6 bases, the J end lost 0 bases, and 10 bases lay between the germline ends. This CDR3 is CASRGHSSTDTQYF. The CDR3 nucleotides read TGTGCCAGCAGGGGACACTCTAGCACAGATACGCAGTATTTT.

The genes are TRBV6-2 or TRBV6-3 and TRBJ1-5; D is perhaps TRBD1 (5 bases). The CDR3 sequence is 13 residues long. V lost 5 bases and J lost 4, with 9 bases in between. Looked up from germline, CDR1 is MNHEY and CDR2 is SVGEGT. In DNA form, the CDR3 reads TGTGCCAGCAGTCGGACAACTAATCAGCCCCAGCATTTT. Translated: CASSRTTNQPQHF.

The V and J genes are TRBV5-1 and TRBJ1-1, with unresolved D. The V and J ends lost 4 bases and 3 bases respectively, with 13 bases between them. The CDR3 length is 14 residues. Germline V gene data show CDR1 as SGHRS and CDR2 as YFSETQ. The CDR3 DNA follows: TGCGCCAGCAGCGAGGAGGGTTTTTACACTGAAGCTTTCTTT. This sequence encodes CASSEEGFYTEAFF.

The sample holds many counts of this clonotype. CDR3 in amino acids: CASSSGGQFYGYTF. The DNA of the CDR3 is TGTGCCAGCAGCTCCGGGGGACAGTTCTATGGCTACACCTTC. The chain links TRBV12-3 or TRBV12-4 to TRBJ1-2; TRBD1 agrees at 7 bases. The CDR3 loop spans 14 amino acids. V was clipped by 6 bases and J by 4 bases; unmatched bases: 8.

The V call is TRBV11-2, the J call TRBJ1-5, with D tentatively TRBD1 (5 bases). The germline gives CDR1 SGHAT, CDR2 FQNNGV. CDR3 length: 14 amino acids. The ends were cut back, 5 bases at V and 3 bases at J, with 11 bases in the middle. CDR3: CASSDRGPNQPQHF. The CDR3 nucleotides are TGTGCCAGCAGCGATCGGGGCCCCAATCAGCCCCAGCATTTT.

In DNA form, the CDR3 reads TGTGCCAGCAGCTTGGGGGGACAGGGGGAAGGCGAGCAGTACTTC. It yields the protein CASSLGGQGEGEQYF. This chain connects TRBV5-6 to TRBJ2-7; 11 bases are shared with TRBD1. Germline values: CDR1 SGHDT, CDR2 YYEEEE. The CDR3 totals 15 residues. Trimming took 0 bases from V and 6 from J; bases not matched to a gene: 5.

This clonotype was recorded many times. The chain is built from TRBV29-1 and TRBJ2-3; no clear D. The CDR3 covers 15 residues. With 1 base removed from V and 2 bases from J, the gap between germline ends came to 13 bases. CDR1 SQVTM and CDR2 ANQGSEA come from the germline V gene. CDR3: CSVEAGPGLTDTQYF. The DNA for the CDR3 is TGCAGCGTTGAAGCGGGTCCCGGGCTCACAGATACGCAGTATTTT.

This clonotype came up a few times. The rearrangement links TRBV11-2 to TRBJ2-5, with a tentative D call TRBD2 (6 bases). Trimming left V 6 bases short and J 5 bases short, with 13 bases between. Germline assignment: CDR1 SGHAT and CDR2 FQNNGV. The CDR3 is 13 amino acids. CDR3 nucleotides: TGTGCCAGCAGACTAGCAGGGCGCGAGACCCAGTACTTC. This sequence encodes CASRLAGRETQYF.

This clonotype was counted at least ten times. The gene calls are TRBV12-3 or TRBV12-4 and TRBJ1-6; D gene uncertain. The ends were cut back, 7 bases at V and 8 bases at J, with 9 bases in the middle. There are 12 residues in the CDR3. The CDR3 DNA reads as TGTGCCAGCAAGGATAACTATTCACCCCTCCACTTT. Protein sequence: CASKDNYSPLHF.

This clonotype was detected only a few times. CDR3: CASSIQGTGELFF. Written as DNA, the CDR3 is TGTGCCAGTAGTATCCAAGGCACCGGGGAGCTGTTTTTT. The chain carries TRBV19 and TRBJ2-2, with D unclear. The V gene lost 3 bases and the J gene lost 4 bases, with 6 bases spanning the gap. The CDR3 contains 13 residues. Germline CDR1 is LNHDA and CDR2 is SQIVND (reference sequence).

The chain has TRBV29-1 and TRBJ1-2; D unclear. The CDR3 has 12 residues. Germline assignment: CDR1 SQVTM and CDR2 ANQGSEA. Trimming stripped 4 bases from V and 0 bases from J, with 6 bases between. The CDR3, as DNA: TGCAGCGTTGGAGAGGCTAACTATGGCTACACCTTC. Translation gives CSVGEANYGYTF.

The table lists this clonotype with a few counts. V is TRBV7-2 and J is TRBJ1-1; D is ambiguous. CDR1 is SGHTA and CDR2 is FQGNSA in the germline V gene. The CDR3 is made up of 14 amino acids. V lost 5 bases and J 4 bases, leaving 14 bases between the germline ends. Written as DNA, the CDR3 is TGTGCCAGCAGCGTCACCCACGGGGTCACTGAAGCTTTCTTT. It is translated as CASSVTHGVTEAFF.

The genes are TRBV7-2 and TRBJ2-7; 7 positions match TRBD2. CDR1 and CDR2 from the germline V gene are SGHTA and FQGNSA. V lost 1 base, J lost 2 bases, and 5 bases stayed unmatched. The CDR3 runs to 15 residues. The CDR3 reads CASSLGSGTPYEQYF. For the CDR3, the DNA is TGTGCCAGCAGCTTAGGGAGCGGGACCCCCTACGAGCAGTACTTC.

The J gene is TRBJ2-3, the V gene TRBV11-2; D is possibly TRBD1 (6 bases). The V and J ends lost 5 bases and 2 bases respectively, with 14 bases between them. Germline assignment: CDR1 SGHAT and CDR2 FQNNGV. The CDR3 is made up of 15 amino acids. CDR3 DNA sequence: TGTGCCAGCAGCCCCCGGACAGCTACCACAGATACGCAGTATTTT. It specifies CASSPRTATTDTQYF.

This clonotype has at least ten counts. CDR3 loop: CASSLGRVNEQFF. In DNA, the CDR3 is TGTGCCAGCAGCTTAGGTCGGGTTAATGAGCAGTTCTTC. The rearrangement joins TRBV7-2 to TRBJ2-1; D gene unclear. CDR1 is SGHTA and CDR2 is FQGNSA in the germline V gene. The CDR3 runs to 13 residues. Trimming left V 1 base short and J 7 bases short, with 8 bases between. Combining the CDR3 with reference TRBV7-2 and TRBJ2-1 gives the whole variable domain GAGVSQSPSNKVTEKGKDVELRCDPISGHTALYWYRQSLGQGLEFLIYFQGNSAPDKSGLPSDRFSAERTGGSVSTLTIQRTQQEDSAVYLCASSLGRVNEQFFGPGTRLTVL.